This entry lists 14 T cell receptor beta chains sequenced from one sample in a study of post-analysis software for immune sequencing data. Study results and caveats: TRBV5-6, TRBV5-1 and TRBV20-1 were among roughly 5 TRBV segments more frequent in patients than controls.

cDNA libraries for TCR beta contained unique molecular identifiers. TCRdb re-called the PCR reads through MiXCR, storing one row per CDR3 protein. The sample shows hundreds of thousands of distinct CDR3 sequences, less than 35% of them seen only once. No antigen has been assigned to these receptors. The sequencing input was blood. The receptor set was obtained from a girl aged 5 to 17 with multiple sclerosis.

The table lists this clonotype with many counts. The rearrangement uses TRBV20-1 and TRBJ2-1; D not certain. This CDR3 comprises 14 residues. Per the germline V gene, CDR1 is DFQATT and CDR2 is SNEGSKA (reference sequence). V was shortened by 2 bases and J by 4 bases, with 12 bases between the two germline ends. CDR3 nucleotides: TGCAGTGCTAGACCTCGCTCCGCGTACAATGAGCAGTTCTTC. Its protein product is CSARPRSAYNEQFF.

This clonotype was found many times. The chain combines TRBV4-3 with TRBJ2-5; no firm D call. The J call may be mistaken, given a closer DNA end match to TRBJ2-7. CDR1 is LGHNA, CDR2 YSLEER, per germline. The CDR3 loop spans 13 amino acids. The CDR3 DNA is TGCGCCAGCAGCTCGGCCCTTCTCTACGAGCAGTACTTC. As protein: CASSSALLYEQYF.

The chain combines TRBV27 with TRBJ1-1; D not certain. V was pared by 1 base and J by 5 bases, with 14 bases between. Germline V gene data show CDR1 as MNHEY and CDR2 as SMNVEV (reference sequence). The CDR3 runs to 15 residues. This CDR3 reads CASSLFSRVRTEAFF. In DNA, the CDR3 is TGTGCCAGCAGTTTATTTTCTCGGGTGCGGACTGAAGCTTTCTTT.

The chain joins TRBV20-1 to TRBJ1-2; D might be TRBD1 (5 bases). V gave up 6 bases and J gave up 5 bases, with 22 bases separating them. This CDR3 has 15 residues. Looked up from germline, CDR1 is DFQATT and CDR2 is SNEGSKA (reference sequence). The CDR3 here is CSANPPGAGGYGYTF. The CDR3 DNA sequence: TGCAGTGCCAATCCTCCCGGGGCCGGCGGGTATGGCTACACCTTC.

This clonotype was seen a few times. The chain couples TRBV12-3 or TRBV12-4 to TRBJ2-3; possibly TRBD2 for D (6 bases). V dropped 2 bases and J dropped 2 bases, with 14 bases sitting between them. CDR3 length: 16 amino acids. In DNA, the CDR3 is TGTGCCAGCAGTTTAAGGGCTAGCGAGCTCACAGATACGCAGTATTTT. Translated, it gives CASSLRASELTDTQYF.

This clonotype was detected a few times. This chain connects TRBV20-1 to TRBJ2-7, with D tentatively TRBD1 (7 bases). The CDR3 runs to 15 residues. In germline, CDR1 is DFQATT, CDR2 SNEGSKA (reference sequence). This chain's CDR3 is CSANWAGQGAYEQYF. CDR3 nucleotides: TGCAGCGCGAACTGGGCGGGGCAGGGGGCCTACGAGCAGTACTTC.

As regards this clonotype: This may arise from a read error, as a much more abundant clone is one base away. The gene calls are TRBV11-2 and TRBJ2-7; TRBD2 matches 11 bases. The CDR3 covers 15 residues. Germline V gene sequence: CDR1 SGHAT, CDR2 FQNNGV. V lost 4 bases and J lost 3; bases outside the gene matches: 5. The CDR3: CASSYELAGVYEQYF. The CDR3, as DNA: TGTGCCAGCAGCTACGAACTAGCGGGAGTCTACGAGCAGTACTTC.

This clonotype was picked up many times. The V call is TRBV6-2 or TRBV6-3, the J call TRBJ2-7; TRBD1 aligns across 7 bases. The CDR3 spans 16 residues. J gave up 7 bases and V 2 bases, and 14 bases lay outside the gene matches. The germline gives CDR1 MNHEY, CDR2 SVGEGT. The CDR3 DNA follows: TGTGCCAGCAGTTACCCCATTAGGGGGCCATCGGGGGAGCAGTACTTC. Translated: CASSYPIRGPSGEQYF.

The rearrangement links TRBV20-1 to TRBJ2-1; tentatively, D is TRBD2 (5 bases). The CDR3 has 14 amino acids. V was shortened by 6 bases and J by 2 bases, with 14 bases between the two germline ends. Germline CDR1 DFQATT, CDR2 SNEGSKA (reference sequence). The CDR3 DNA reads TGCAGTGCAAGAAGGGCGGGCCCCTACAATGAGCAGTTCTTC. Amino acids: CSARRAGPYNEQFF.

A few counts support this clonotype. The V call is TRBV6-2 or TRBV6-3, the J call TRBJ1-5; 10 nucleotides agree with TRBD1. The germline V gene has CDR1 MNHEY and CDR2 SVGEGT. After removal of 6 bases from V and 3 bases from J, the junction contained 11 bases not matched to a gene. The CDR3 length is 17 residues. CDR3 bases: TGTGCCAGCAGGCCGGGACAGGGGTATGATGACAATCAGCCCCAGCATTTT. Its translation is CASRPGQGYDDNQPQHF.

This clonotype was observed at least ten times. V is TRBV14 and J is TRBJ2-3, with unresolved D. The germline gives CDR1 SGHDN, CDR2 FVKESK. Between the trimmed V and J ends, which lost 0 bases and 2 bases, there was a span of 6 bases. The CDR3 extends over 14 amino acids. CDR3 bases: TGTGCCAGCAGCCAAGACGGGTACACAGATACGCAGTATTTT. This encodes CASSQDGYTDTQYF.

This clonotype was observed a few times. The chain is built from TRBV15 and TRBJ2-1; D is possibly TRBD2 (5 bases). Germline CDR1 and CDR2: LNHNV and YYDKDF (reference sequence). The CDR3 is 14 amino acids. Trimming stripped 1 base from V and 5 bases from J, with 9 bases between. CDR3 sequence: CATSRGRRNNEQFF. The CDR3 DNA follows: TGTGCCACCAGCAGAGGTCGGAGGAACAATGAGCAGTTCTTC. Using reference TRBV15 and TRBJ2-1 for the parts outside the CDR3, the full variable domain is DAMVIQNPRYQVTQFGKPVTLSCSQTLNHNVMYWYQQKSSQAPKLLFHYYDKDFNNEADTPDNFQSRRPNTSFCFLDIRSPGLGDTAMYLCATSRGRRNNEQFFGPGTRLTVL.

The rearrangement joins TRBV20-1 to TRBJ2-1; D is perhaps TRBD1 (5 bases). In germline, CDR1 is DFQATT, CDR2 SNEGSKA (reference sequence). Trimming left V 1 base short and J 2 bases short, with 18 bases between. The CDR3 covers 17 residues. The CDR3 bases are TGCAGTGCTAGAGGTGCTCGTGGGGCCAGAACCTACAATGAGCAGTTCTTC. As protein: CSARGARGARTYNEQFF.

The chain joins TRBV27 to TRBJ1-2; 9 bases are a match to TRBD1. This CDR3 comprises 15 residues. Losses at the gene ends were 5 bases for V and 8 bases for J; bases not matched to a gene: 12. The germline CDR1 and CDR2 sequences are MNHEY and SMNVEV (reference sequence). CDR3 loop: CASSGRTGVIEGYTF. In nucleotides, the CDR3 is TGTGCCAGCAGTGGAAGGACAGGGGTAATCGAAGGCTACACCTTC.